This entry concerns a single T cell receptor beta chain. Its antigen is currently unknown. This record comes from a study of PD-1 blockade in classical Hodgkin lymphoma. Background on the study: Each patient was given nivolumab 3 mg/kg through a vein every 2 weeks.

V was clipped by 2 bases and J by 2 bases; unmatched bases: 5. The CDR3 runs 18 residues. CDR1 and CDR2 (germline): MDHEN, SYDVKM. Data came from immunoSEQ multiplex PCR; TCRdb stores just in-frame clones and leaves some out. Of about 40,000 clones listed, 75% to 90% are singletons. All trial patients relapsed after autologous stem cell transplantation. Study observations and caveats: Newly diagnosed and completely responding patients shared comparable baseline diversity. Exclusion removed patients who began nivolumab under 1 year after ASCT.

Here the sequenced sample was peripheral blood mononuclear cells (PBMCs), taken at baseline. The V and J genes are TRBV28 and TRBJ2-1, with 14 positions matching TRBD2. The clonotype was recovered from a human donor with classical Hodgkin lymphoma. CDR3 sequence (DNA): TGTGCCAGCAGTTTAACAGGACTAGCGGGAGGAGCCTACAATGAGCAGTTCTTC. Translated: CASSLTGLAGGAYNEQFF.